The 8 T cell receptor beta chains reported below all come from one sample, sequenced in a study of spatial heterogeneity in lung cancer. TCRdb re-called the 5' RACE reads with MiXCR, one entry per CDR3 protein. The repertoire holds tens of thousands of distinct CDR3 sequences, approximately 3.1% seen once, with around 36% in the top ten. Sample time point: sample taken at primary tumor resection. Sequenced here: normal lung tissue next to the tumor, sampled at surgery. The receptors were gathered from a male donor with early-stage non-small cell lung cancer.

This clonotype was picked up many times. The chain links TRBV2 to TRBJ2-1, with 9 bases lining up with TRBD2. V dropped 5 bases and J dropped 6; count of bases not matched to a gene: 5. The CDR3 extends over 14 amino acids. CDR1 SNHLY and CDR2 FYNNEI come from the germline V gene. The DNA for the CDR3 is TGTGCCAGCAGTCCGCGGGAGGGGGTCAATGAGCAGTTCTTC. Translation: CASSPREGVNEQFF.

This clonotype was found many times. The CDR3 sequence is CASSHSDSRSDTQYF. As DNA, the CDR3 is TGTGCCAGCAGCCACTCCGACAGTCGATCAGATACGCAGTATTTT. The chain recombines TRBV3-1 with TRBJ2-3, with D perhaps matching TRBD1 (5 bases). V lost 3 bases and J 4 bases, leaving 14 bases between the germline ends. Looked up from germline, CDR1 is LGHDT and CDR2 is YNNKEL (reference sequence). The CDR3 length is 15 residues.

This clonotype was detected ten times or more. V and J are TRBV6-2 or TRBV6-3 and TRBJ2-7; no reliable D call. Germline loops: CDR1 MNHEY, CDR2 SVGEGT. The CDR3 runs to 11 residues. Trimming stripped 4 bases from V and 12 bases from J, with 13 bases between. The CDR3, as DNA: TGTGCCAGCAGTTCGGGCCTCCGTGGGTACTTC. This gives the protein CASSSGLRGYF.

This clonotype turned up a few times. This chain connects TRBV18 to TRBJ2-6; D may be TRBD1 or TRBD2 (5 bases each). Germline CDR1 reads KGHSH; CDR2 reads LQKENI. This CDR3 has 18 residues. Between the trimmed V and J ends, which lost 3 bases and 0 bases, there was a span of 15 bases. CDR3 sequence (DNA): TGTGCCAGCTCACCCAAGGCCGGGACCCCCTCTGGGGCCAACGTCCTGACTTTC. The encoded protein is CASSPKAGTPSGANVLTF.

At least ten counts were recorded for this clonotype. The chain couples TRBV27 to TRBJ2-7; D may be TRBD2 (6 bases). The CDR3 is 16 amino acids. CDR1 is MNHEY and CDR2 is SMNVEV in the germline V gene (reference sequence). V gave up 3 bases and J gave up 3 bases, with 18 bases separating them. This CDR3 is CASSLGSVAAFYEQYF. The CDR3 bases are TGTGCCAGCAGTTTGGGGTCGGTAGCGGCATTCTACGAGCAGTACTTC.

There are many counts of this clonotype. The V and J genes are TRBV6-2 or TRBV6-3 and TRBJ1-6; no reliable D call. Deletions cut 4 bases from V and 8 bases from J, with 15 bases between. Germline CDR1 reads MNHEY; CDR2 reads SVGEGT. The CDR3 sequence is 15 residues long. CDR3 sequence (DNA): TGTGCCAGCAGTTGGAAGAATCCGAGGGATTCACCCCTCCACTTT. Translating it yields CASSWKNPRDSPLHF.

In this sample, this clonotype turned up many times. The chain uses TRBV24-1 and TRBJ1-1; 7 bases match TRBD1. In germline, CDR1 is KGHDR, CDR2 SFDVKD. Trimming removed 4 bases from V and 8 bases from J; junction bases left unmatched: 3. This CDR3 is 12 amino acids long. CDR3 bases: TGTGCCACCAGTGACCGGGACAGAGAAGCTTTCTTT. This sequence encodes CATSDRDREAFF.

This clonotype appeared many times. V is TRBV20-1 and J is TRBJ2-3, with TRBD2 identical over 7 bases. Germline V lookup: CDR1 DFQATT, CDR2 SNEGSKA (reference sequence). The CDR3 contains 15 residues. V shed 2 bases, J shed 2 bases, and the junction held 7 bases outside the gene matches. CDR3 sequence: CSARSGRGDTDTQYF. The DNA of the CDR3 is TGCAGTGCTAGATCCGGTCGGGGGGACACAGATACGCAGTATTTT.